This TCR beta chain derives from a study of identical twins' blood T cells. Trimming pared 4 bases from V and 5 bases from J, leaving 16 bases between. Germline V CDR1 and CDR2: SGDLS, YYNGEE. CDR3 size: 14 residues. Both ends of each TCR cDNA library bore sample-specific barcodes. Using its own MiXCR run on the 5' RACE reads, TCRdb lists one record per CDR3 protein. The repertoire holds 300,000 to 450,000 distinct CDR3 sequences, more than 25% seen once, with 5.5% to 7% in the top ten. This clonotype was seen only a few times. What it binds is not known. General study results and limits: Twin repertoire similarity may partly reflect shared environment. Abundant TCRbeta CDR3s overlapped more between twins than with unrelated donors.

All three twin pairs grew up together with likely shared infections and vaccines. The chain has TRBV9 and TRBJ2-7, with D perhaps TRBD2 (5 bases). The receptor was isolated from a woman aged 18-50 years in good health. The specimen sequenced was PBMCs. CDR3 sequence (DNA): TGTGCCAGCAGCCCCCGATTTGGGAGAAACGAGCAGTACTTC. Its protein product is CASSPRFGRNEQYF.